The clone carrying this T cell receptor beta chain was counted many times. Its antigen is unidentified. The data belong to a study of T cell repertoires in cytomegalovirus infection. As for the study in general: In public TCR beta signatures, there were indications of both CMV infection and matching HLA type. Study-level findings and limits: The study found HLA-C-restricted CMV-specific TCR beta clonotypes dominating the ex vivo response.

CDR3 length: 16 residues. Germline CDR1 reads MNHEY; CDR2 reads SVGEGT. The V and J ends lost 2 bases and 4 bases, in that order; junction bases with no gene match: 6. MiXCR, applied by TCRdb to the reads, yields one record per CDR3 protein. Here the sample spans around 900,000 distinct CDR3 sequences, roughly 31% being singletons. The sequence derives from a human donor in good health (CMV status not recorded). Some clones in this sample may be carry-over from other donors' samples. V gene TRBV6-2 or TRBV6-3 combines with J gene TRBJ2-5, with 11 bases identical to TRBD2. Material: cultured CD8+ T cells from PBMCs, obtained from culture after CMV antigen stimulation. CDR3 DNA sequence: TGTGCCAGCAGTTACGGGGTAGCGGGGGGGCCAGAGACCCAGTACTTC. Its translation: CASSYGVAGGPETQYF.